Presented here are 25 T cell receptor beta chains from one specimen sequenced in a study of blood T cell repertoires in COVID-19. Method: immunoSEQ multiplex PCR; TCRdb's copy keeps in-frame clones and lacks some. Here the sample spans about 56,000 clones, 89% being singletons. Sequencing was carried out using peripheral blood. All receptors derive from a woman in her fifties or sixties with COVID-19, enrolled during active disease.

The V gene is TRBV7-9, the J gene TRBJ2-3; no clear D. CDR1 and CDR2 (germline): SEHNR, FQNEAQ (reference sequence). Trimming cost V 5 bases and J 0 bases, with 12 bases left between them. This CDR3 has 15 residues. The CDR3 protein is CASSPRQSSTDTQYF. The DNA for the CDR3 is TGTGCCAGCAGCCCCCGACAATCTAGCACAGATACGCAGTATTTT.

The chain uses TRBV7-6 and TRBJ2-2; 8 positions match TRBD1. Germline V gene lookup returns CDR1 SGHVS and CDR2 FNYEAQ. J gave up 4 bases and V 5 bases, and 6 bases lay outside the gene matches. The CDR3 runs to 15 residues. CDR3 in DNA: TGTGCCAGCAGCATGGACAGGGCGGGCACCGGGGAGCTGTTTTTT. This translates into CASSMDRAGTGELFF.

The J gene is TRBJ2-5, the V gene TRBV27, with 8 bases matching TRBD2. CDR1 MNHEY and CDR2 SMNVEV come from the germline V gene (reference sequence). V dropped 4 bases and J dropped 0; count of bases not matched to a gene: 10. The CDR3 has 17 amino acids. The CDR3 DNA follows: TGTGCCAGCAGTTATCTTACGGCTAGCGGGTACCAAGAGACCCAGTACTTC. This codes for CASSYLTASGYQETQYF.

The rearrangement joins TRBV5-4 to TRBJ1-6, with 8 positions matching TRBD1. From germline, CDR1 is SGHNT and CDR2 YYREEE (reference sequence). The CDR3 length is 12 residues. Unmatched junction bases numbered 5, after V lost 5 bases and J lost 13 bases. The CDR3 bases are TGTGCCAGCAGACAGGACAGGGCCCCCCTCCACTTT. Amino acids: CASRQDRAPLHF.

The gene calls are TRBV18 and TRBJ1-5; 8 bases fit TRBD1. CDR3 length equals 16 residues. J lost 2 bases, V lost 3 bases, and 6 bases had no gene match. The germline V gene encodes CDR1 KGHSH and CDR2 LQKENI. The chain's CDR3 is CASSPPGGLGNQPQHF. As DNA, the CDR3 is TGTGCCAGCTCACCTCCAGGGGGCCTCGGCAATCAGCCCCAGCATTTT. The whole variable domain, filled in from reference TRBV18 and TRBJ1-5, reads NAGVMQNPRHLVRRRGQEARLRCSPMKGHSHVYWYRQLPEEGLKFMVYLQKENIIDESGMPKERFSAEFPKEGPSILRIQQVVRGDSAAYFCASSPPGGLGNQPQHFGDGTRLSIL.

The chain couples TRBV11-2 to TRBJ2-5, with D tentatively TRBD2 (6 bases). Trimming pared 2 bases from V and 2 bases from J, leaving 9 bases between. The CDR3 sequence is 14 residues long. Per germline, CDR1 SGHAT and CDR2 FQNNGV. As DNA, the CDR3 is TGTGCCAGCAGCTTATTTGGGGGGCAAGAGACCCAGTACTTC. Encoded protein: CASSLFGGQETQYF.

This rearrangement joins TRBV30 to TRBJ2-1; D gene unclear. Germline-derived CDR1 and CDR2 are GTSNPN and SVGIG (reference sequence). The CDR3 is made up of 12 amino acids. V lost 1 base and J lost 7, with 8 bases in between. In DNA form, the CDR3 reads TGTGCCTGGAGTGGAGCTAGGAATGAGCAGTTCTTC. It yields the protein CAWSGARNEQFF.

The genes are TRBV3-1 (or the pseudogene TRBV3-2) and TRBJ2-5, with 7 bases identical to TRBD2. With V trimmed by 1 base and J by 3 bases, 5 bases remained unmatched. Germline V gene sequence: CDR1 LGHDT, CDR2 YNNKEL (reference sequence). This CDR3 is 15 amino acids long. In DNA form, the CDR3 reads TGTGCCAGCAGCCAAGGGCTAGCGGAAAAAGAGACCCAGTACTTC. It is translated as CASSQGLAEKETQYF.

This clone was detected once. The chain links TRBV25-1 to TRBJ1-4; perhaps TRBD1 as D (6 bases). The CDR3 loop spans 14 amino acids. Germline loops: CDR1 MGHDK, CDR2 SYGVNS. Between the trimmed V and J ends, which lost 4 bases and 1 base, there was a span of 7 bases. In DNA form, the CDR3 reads TGTGCCAGCAGTGGCAGGGGAACTAATGAAAAACTGTTTTTT. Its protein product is CASSGRGTNEKLFF.

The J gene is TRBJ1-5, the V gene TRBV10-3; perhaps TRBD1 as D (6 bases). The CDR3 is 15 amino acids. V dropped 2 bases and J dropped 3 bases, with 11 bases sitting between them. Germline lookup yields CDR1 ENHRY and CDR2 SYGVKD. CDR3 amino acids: CAISETQGFNQPQHF. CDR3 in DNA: TGTGCCATCAGTGAGACACAGGGCTTCAATCAGCCCCAGCATTTT.

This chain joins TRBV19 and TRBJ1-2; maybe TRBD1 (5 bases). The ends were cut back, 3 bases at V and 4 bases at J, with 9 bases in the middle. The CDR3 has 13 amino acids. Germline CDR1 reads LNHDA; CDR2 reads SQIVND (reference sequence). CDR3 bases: TGTGCCAGTAGTATCTGGGACTCCTATGGCTACACCTTC. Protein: CASSIWDSYGYTF.

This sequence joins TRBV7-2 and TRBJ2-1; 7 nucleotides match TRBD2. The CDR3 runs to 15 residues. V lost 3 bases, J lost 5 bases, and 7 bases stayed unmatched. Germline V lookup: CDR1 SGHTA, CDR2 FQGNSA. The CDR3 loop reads CASSFWAGVNNEQFF. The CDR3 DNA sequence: TGTGCCAGCAGCTTCTGGGCGGGAGTTAACAATGAGCAGTTCTTC.

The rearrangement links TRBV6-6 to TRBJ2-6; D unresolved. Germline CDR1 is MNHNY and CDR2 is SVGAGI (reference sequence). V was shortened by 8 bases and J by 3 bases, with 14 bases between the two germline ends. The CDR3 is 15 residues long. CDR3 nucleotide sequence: TGTGCCAGCCGTCTAGGAGTGGGTGGGGCCAACGTCCTGACTTTC. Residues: CASRLGVGGANVLTF.

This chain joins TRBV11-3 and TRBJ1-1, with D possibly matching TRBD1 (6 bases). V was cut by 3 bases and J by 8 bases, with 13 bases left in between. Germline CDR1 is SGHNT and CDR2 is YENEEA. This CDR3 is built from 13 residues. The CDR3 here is CASSFYQGQEAFF. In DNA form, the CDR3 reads TGTGCCAGCAGCTTTTACCAGGGGCAGGAAGCTTTCTTT.

DNA of the CDR3: TGTGCCACCAGCAGGGGAGAGTCGACCACTGAAGCTTTCTTT. Translating gives CATSRGESTTEAFF. V gene TRBV15 combines with J gene TRBJ1-1; D remains unclear. The CDR3 contains 14 residues. CDR1 is LNHNV and CDR2 is YYDKDF in the germline V gene (reference sequence). Trimming pared 3 bases from V and 4 bases from J, leaving 12 bases between.

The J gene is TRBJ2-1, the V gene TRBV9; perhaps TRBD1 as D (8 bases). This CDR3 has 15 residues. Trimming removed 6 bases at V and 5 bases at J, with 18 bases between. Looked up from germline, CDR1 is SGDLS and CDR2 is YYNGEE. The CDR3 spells CASKPDRGGDNEQFF. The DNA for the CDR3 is TGTGCCAGCAAACCAGACAGGGGAGGGGACAATGAGCAGTTCTTC.

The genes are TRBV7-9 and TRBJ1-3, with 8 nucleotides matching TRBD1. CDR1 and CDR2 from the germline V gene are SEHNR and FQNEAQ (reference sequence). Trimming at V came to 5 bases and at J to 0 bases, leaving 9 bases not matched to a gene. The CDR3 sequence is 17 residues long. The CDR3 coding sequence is TGTGCCAGCAGCCCTTCCGGGACAGGCTCCTCTGGAAACACCATATATTTT. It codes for CASSPSGTGSSGNTIYF.

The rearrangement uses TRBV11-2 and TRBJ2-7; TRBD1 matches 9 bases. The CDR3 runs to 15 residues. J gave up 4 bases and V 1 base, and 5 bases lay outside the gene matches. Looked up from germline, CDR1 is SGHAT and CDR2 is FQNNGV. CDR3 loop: CASSLGGTGLYEQYF. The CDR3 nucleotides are TGTGCCAGCAGCTTAGGTGGGACAGGGTTGTACGAGCAGTACTTC.

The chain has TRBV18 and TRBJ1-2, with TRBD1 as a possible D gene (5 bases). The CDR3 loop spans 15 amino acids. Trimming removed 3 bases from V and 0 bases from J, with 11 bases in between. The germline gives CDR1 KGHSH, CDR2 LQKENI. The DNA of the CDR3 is TGTGCCAGCTCACCTTTCCAGGGAACTAACTATGGCTACACCTTC. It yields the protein CASSPFQGTNYGYTF.

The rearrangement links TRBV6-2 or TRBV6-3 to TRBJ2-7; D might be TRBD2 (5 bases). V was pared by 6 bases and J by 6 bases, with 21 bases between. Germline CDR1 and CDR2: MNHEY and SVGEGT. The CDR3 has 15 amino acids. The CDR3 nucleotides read TGTGCCAGCAGCCAGACCGGGATACGCTGGGGCGAGCAGTACTTC. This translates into CASSQTGIRWGEQYF.

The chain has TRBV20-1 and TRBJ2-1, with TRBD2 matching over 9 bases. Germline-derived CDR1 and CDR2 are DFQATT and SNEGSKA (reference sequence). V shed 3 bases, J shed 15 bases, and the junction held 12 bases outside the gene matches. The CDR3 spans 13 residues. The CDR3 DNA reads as TGCAGTGCTAGTGGGCGGGAGGGCCTCAGCGTGTTCTTC. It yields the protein CSASGREGLSVFF.

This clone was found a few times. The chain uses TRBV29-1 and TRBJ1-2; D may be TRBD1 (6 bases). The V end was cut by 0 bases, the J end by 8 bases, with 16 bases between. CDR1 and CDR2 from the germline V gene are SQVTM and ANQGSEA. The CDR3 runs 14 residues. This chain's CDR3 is CSVEDPDRHGGYTF. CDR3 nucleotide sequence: TGCAGCGTTGAAGATCCCGACAGGCACGGGGGCTACACCTTC.

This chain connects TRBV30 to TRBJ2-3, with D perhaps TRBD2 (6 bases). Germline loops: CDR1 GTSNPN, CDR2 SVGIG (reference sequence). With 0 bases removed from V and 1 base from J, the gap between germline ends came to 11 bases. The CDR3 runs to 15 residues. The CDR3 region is CAWSVAGLRTDTQYF. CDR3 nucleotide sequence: TGTGCCTGGAGTGTAGCGGGCCTGCGCACAGATACGCAGTATTTT.

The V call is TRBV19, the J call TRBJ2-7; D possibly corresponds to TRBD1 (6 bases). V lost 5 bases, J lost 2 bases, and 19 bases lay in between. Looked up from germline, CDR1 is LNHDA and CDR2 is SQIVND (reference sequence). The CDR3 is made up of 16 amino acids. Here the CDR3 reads CASSPAVAGDTYEQYF. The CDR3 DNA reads TGTGCCAGTAGTCCCGCCGTGGCAGGGGATACCTACGAGCAGTACTTC.

CDR3 protein: CASSETGILEAFF. As DNA, the CDR3 is TGTGCCAGCAGTGAGACAGGGATCCTTGAAGCTTTCTTT. The J gene is TRBJ1-1, the V gene TRBV2; 7 nucleotides match TRBD1. Germline V gene lookup returns CDR1 SNHLY and CDR2 FYNNEI. The CDR3 spans 13 residues. J was trimmed by 7 bases and V by 3 bases; bases with no gene match: 5.